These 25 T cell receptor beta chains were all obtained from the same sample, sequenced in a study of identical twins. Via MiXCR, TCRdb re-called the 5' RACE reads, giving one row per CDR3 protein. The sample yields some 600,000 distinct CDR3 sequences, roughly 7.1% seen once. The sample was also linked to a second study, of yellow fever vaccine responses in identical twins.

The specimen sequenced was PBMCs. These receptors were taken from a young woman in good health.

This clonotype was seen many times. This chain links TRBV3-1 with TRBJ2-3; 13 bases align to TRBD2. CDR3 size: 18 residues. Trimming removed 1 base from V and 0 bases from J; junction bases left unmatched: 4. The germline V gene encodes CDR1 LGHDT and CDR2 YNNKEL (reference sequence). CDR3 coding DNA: TGTGCCAGCAGCCAAGGCCGGACTAGCGGGAGAAGCACAGATACGCAGTATTTT. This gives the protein CASSQGRTSGRSTDTQYF.

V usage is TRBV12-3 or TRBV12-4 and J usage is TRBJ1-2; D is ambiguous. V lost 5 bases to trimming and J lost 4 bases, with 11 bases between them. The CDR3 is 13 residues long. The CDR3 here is CASSPLWGYGYTF. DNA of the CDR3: TGTGCCAGCAGTCCGCTTTGGGGCTATGGCTACACCTTC.

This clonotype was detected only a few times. In DNA form, the CDR3 reads TGTGCCAGCAGTTACTCAGTTGAAGGGTTCGAGCAGTACTTC. It translates to CASSYSVEGFEQYF. The genes are TRBV6-5 and TRBJ2-7; D is unclear. CDR3 length: 14 amino acids. V was pared by 0 bases and J by 6 bases, with 12 bases between. CDR1 and CDR2 (germline): MNHEY, SVGAGI.

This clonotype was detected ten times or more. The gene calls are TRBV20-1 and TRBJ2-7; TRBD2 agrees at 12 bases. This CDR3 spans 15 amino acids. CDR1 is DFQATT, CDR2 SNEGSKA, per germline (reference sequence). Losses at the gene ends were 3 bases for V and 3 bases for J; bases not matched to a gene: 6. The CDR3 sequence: CSARASGGADYEQYV. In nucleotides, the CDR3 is TGCAGTGCTAGGGCTAGCGGGGGGGCGGACTACGAGCAGTACGTC.

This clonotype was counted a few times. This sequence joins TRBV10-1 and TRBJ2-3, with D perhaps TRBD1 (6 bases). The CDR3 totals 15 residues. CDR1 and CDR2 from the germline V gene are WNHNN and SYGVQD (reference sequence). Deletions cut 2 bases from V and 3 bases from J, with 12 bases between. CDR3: CASSEQFRGTDTQYF. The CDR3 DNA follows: TGCGCCAGCAGTGAGCAATTCAGGGGAACAGATACGCAGTATTTT.

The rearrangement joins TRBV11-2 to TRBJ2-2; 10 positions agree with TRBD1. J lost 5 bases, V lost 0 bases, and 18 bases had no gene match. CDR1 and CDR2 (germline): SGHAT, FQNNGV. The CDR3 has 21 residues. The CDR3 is CASSLDGTRQGAFPSTGELFF. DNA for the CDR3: TGTGCCAGCAGCTTAGATGGTACGAGACAGGGGGCCTTTCCGTCAACCGGGGAGCTGTTTTTT.

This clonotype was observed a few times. The CDR3 protein is CASIGGFHTGELFF. In nucleotides, the CDR3 is TGTGCCAGCATAGGGGGCTTTCACACCGGGGAGCTGTTTTTT. The chain joins TRBV7-8 to TRBJ2-2; 7 bases map to TRBD1. Germline trimming cut 7 bases from V and 3 bases from J; bases unmatched to any gene: 5. The germline V gene has CDR1 SGHVS and CDR2 FQNEAQ. The CDR3 covers 14 residues.

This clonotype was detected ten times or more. In DNA form, the CDR3 reads TGCAGCGTGGGGGGGACTTCAGTCTACGAGCAGTACTTC. Translating gives CSVGGTSVYEQYF. The V and J genes are TRBV29-1 and TRBJ2-7; TRBD2 matches at 7 bases. This CDR3 has 13 amino acids. V shed 6 bases and J 3 bases; nucleotides not matched to a gene: 8. The germline gives CDR1 SQVTM, CDR2 ANQGSEA.

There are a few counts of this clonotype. Here the CDR3 reads CASSRAGQGARSEQYF. The CDR3 DNA reads as TGCGCCAGCAGCCGAGCCGGACAGGGGGCGCGATCCGAGCAGTACTTC. The rearrangement uses TRBV5-1 and TRBJ2-7; 11 bases are a match to TRBD1. Losses at the gene ends were 4 bases for V and 6 bases for J; bases not matched to a gene: 12. CDR1 SGHRS and CDR2 YFSETQ come from the germline V gene. This CDR3 contains 16 residues. The complete variable domain, with remaining parts taken from reference TRBV5-1 and TRBJ2-7, reads KAGVTQTPRYLIKTRGQQVTLSCSPISGHRSVSWYQQTPGQGLQFLFEYFSETQRNKGNFPGRFSGRQFSNSRSEMNVSTLELGDSALYLCASSRAGQGARSEQYFGPGTRLTVT.

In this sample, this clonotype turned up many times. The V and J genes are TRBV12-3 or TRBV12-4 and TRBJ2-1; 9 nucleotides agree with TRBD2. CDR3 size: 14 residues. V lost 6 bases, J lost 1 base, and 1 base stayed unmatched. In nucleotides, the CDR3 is TGTGCCAGCAGGCGGGGGGGGTCCTACAATGAGCAGTTCTTC. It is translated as CASRRGGSYNEQFF.

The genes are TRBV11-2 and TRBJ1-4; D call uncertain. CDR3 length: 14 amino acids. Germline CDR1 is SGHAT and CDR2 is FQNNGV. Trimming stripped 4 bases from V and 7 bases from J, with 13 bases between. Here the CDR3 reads CASSSGPSGEKLFF. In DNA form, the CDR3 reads TGTGCCAGCAGCTCAGGCCCCTCGGGTGAAAAACTGTTTTTT. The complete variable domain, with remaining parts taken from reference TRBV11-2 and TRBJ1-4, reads EAGVAQSPRYKIIEKRQSVAFWCNPISGHATLYWYQQILGQGPKLLIQFQNNGVVDDSQLPKDRFSAERLKGVDSTLKIQPAKLEDSAVYLCASSSGPSGEKLFFGSGTQLSVL.

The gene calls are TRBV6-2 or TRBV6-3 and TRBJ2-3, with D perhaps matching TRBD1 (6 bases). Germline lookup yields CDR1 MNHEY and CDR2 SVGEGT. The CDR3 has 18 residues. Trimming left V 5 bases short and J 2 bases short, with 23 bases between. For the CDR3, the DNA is TGTGCCAGCAGTCCCCATACTCCGACAGGACCTTACACAGATACGCAGTATTTT. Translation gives CASSPHTPTGPYTDTQYF.

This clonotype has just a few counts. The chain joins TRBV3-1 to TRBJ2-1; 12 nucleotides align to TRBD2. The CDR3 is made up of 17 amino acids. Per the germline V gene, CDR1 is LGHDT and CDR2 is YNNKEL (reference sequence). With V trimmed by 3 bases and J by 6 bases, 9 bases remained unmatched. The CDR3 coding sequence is TGTGCCAGCAGCCACGCTAGCGGGGGGGCCAGGGTCAATGAGCAGTTCTTC. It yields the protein CASSHASGGARVNEQFF.

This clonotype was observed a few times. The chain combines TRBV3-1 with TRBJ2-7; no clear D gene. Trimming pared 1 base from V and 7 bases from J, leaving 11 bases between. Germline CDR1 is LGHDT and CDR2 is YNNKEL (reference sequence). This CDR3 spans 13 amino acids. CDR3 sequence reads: CASSQAGWREQYV. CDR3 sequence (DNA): TGTGCCAGCAGCCAAGCCGGGTGGCGTGAGCAGTACGTC.

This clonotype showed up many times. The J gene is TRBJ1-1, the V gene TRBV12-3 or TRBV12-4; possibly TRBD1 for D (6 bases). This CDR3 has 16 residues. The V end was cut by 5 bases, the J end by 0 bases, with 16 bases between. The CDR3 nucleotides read TGTGCCAGCAGTCCCCTTGGTCAGGGGATGAACACTGAAGCTTTCTTT. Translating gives CASSPLGQGMNTEAFF.

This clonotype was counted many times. CDR3 loop: CSAVGGGLGNIQYF. CDR3 nucleotides: TGCAGCGCGGTTGGGGGTGGCCTTGGAAACATTCAGTACTTC. The chain uses TRBV29-1 and TRBJ2-4, with D perhaps given as TRBD1 or TRBD2 (5 bases each). Germline V gives CDR1 SQVTM, CDR2 ANQGSEA. V was shortened by 7 bases and J by 6 bases, with 19 bases between the two germline ends. The CDR3 covers 14 residues.

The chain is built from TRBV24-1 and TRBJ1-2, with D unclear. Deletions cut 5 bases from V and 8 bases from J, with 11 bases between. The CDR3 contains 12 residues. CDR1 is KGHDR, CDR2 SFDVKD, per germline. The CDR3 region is CATSVGVGGYTF. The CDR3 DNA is TGTGCCACCAGTGTTGGGGTAGGAGGCTACACCTTC.

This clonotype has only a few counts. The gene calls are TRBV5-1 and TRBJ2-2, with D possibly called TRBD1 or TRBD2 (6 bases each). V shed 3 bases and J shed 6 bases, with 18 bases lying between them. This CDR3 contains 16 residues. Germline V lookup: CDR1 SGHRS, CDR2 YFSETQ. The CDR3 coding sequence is TGCGCCAGCAGCTCCGGGGGCACACAGGTCCCCGGGGAGCTGTTTTTT. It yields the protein CASSSGGTQVPGELFF. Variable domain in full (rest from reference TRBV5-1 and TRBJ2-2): KAGVTQTPRYLIKTRGQQVTLSCSPISGHRSVSWYQQTPGQGLQFLFEYFSETQRNKGNFPGRFSGRQFSNSRSEMNVSTLELGDSALYLCASSSGGTQVPGELFFGEGSRLTVL.

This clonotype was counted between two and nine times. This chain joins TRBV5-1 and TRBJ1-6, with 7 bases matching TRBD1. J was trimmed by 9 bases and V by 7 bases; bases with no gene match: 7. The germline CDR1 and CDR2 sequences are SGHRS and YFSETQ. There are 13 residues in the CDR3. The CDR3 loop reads CASQGTEPSPLHF. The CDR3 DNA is TGCGCCAGCCAAGGGACAGAACCTTCACCCCTCCACTTT.

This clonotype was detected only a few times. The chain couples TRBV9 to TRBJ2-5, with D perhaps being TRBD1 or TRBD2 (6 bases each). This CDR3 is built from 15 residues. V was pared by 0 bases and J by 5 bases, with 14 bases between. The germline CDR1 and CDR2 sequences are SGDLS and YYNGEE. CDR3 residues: CASSVDGGPVETQYF. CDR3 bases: TGTGCCAGCAGCGTAGATGGGGGGCCGGTTGAGACCCAGTACTTC.

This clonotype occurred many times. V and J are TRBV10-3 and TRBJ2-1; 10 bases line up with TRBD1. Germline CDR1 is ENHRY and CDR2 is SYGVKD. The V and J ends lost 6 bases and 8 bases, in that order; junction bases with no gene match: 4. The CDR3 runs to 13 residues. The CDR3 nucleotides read TGTGCCATCAGAGACAGGGGGCTCGATGAGCAGTTCTTC. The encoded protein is CAIRDRGLDEQFF.

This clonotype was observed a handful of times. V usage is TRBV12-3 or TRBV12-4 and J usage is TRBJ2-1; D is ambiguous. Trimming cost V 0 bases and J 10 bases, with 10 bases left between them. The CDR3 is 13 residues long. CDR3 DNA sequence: TGTGCCAGCAGTTTAGCTGGGCTACCCGAGCAGTTCTTC. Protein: CASSLAGLPEQFF.

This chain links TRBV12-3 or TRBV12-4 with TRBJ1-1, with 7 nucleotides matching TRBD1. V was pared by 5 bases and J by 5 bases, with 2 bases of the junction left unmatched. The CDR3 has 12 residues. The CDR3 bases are TGTGCCAGCAGTGTACAGGGGACTGAAGCTTTCTTT. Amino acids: CASSVQGTEAFF.

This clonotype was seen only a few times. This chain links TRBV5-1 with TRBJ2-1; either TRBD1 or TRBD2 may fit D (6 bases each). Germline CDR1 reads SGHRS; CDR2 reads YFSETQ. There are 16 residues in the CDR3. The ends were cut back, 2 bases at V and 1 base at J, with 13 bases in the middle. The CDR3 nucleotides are TGCGCCAGCAGCTTTGGAACAGGGAGGTCCTACAATGAGCAGTTCTTC. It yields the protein CASSFGTGRSYNEQFF.

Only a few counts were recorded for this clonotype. The chain's CDR3 is CASRGRGRLEAFF. The CDR3 DNA reads as TGTGCCAGCAGAGGCAGGGGGCGCCTTGAAGCTTTCTTT. This chain connects TRBV6-2 or TRBV6-3 to TRBJ1-1; 8 bases map to TRBD1. Germline CDR1 is MNHEY and CDR2 is SVGEGT. V shed 6 bases and J 7 bases; nucleotides not matched to a gene: 7. CDR3 length: 13 amino acids.